This entry is about one T cell receptor (beta chain). Its target is not known. Losses at the gene ends were 1 base for V and 1 base for J; bases not matched to a gene: 10. The length of the CDR3 is 19 residues. Germline lookup yields CDR1 LGHNA and CDR2 YNFKEQ. This sample is part of a study of OX40 agonist ivuxolimab in advanced cancers. Across the study: Earlier treatment with anti-PD-1, anti-PD-L1 or anti-CTLA-4 was permitted, and around 36% had received some. Three partial responders included one hepatocellular carcinoma patient and two cutaneous melanoma patients.

Study-wide findings and caveats: Still undetermined is the antigen specificity of the expanded peripheral T cells. There were also nonresponders showing low normalized T-cell clonal expansion.

Repertoires were generated with immunoSEQ multiplex PCR, while TCRdb's copy carries only in-frame clones and drops some. There are approximately 40,000 clones in the sample; more than 75% occur only once, and around 16% lies in the top ten. The chain couples TRBV4-2 to TRBJ1-5; TRBD1 matches at 10 bases. The receptor's source is an adult with an advanced solid tumor such as melanoma, head and neck, liver or kidney cancer. The specimen comprised CD4+ or CD8+ T cells sorted from blood, sampled in a trial of the OX40 agonist ivuxolimab. For the CDR3, the DNA is TGTGCCAGCAGCCAAGCCGGGACAGGGGAATGGTTCAGCAATCAGCCCCAGCATTTT. The encoded protein is CASSQAGTGEWFSNQPQHF.